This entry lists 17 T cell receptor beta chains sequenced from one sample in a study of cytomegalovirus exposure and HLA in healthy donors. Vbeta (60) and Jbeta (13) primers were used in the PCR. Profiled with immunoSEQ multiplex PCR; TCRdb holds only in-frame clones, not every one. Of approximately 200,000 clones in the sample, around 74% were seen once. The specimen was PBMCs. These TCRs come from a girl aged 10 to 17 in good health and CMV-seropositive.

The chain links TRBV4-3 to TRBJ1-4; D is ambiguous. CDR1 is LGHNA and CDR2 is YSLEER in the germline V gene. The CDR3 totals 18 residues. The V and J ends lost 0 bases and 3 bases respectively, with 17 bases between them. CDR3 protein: CASSQDSPYGAANEKLFF. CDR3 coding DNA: TGCGCCAGCAGCCAAGATTCCCCGTACGGAGCGGCTAATGAAAAACTGTTTTTT.

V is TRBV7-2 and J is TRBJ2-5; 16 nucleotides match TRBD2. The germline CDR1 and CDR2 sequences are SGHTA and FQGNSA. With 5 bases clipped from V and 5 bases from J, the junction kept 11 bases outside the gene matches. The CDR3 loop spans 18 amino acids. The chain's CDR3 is CASSASGTSGGALETQYF. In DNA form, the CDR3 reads TGTGCCAGCAGCGCGTCCGGGACTAGCGGGGGGGCGTTGGAGACCCAGTACTTC.

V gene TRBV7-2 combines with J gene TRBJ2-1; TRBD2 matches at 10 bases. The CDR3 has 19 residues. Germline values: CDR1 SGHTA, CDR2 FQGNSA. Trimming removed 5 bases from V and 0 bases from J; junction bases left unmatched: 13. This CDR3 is CASSRPETSGQSSYNEQFF. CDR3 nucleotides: TGTGCCAGCAGCCGCCCCGAGACTAGCGGGCAAAGCTCCTACAATGAGCAGTTCTTC.

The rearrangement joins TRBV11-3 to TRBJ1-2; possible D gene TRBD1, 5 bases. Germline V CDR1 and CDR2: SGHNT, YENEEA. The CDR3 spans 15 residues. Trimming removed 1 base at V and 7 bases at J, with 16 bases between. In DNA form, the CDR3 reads TGTGCCAGCAGCTTAGCTCCCGGCGCAGGGTTTGGCTACACCTTC. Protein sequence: CASSLAPGAGFGYTF.

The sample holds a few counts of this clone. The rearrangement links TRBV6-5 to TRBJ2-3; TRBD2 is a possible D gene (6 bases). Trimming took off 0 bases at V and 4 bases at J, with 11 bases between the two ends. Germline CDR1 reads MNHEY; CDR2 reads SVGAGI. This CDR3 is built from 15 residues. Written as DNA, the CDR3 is TGTGCCAGCAGTTACTCGATCGAGCGGGCAGATACGCAGTATTTT. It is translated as CASSYSIERADTQYF.

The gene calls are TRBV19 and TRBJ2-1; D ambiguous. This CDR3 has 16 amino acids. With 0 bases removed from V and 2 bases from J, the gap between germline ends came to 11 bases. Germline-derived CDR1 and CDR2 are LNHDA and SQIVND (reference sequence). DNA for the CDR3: TGTGCCAGTAGTATAGATGCCAGGCAAGCCTACAATGAGCAGTTCTTC. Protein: CASSIDARQAYNEQFF.

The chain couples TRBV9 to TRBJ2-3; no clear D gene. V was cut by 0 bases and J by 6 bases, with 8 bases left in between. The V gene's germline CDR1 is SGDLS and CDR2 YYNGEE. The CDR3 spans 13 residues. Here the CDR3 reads CASSVGAWDTQYF. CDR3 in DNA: TGTGCCAGCAGCGTAGGCGCATGGGATACGCAGTATTTT.

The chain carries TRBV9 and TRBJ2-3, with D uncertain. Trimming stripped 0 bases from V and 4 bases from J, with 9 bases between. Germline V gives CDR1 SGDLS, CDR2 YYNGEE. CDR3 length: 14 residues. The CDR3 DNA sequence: TGTGCCAGCAGCGTAGAACTTGGTGCAGATACGCAGTATTTT. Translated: CASSVELGADTQYF. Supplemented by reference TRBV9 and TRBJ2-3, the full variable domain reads DSGVTQTPKHLITATGQRVTLRCSPRSGDLSVYWYQQSLDQGLQFLIQYYNGEERAKGNILERFSAQQFPDLHSELNLSSLELGDSALYFCASSVELGADTQYFGPGTRLTVL.

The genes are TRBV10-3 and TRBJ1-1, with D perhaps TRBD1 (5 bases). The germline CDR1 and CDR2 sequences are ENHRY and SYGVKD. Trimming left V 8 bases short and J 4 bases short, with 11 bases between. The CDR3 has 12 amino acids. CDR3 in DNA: TGTGCCATCCGGCAGGGCGGCACTGAAGCTTTCTTT. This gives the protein CAIRQGGTEAFF.

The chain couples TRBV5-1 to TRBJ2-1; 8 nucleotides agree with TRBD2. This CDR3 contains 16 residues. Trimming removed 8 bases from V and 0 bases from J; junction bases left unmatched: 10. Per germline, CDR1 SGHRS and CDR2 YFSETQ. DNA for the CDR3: TGCGCCAGTGCGGGGGGCGGGGGAGGCTCCTACAATGAGCAGTTCTTC. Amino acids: CASAGGGGGSYNEQFF.

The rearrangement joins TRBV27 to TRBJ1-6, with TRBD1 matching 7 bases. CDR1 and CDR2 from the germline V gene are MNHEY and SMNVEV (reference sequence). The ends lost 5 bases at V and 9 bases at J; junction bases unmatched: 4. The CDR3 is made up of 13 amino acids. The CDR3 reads CASSADRVSPLHF. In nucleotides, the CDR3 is TGTGCCAGCAGTGCAGACAGGGTTTCACCCCTCCACTTT.

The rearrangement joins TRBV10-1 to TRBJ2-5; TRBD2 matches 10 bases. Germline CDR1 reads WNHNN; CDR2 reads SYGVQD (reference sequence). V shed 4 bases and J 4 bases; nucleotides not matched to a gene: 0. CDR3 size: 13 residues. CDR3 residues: CASSASGGETQYF. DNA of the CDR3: TGCGCCAGCAGTGCTAGCGGGGGAGAGACCCAGTACTTC.

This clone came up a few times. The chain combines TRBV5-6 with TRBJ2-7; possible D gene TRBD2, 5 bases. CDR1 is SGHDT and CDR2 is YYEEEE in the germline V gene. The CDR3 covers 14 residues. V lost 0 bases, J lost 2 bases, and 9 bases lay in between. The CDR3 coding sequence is TGTGCCAGCAGCTTGGAAGGGAGTCCCTACGAGCAGTACTTC. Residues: CASSLEGSPYEQYF. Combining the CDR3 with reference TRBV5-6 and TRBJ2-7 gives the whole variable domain DAGVTQSPTHLIKTRGQQVTLRCSPKSGHDTVSWYQQALGQGPQFIFQYYEEEERQRGNFPDRFSGHQFPNYSSELNVNALLLGDSALYLCASSLEGSPYEQYFGPGTRLTVT.

CDR3 DNA: TGTGCCAGCAGTACAGGGGAGGCAGTAAACACCATATATTTT. Translating gives CASSTGEAVNTIYF. J is TRBJ1-3 and V is TRBV6-1, with 7 nucleotides matching TRBD1. Germline CDR1 MNHNS, CDR2 SASEGT. CDR3 length equals 14 residues. The trim removed 5 bases at V and 6 bases at J, leaving 7 bases unmatched.

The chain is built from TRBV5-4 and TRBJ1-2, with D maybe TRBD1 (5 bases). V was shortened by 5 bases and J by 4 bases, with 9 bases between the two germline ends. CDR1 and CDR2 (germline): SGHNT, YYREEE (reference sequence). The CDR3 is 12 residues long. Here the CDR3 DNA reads TGTGCCAGCAGTTCGGACATCTATGGCTACACCTTC. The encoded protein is CASSSDIYGYTF.

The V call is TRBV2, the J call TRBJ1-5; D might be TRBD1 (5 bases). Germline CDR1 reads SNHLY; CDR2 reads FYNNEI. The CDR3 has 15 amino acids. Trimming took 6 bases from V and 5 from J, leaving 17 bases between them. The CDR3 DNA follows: TGTGCCAGCAGGGTTACCGGGGGGATATATCAGCCCCAGCATTTT. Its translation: CASRVTGGIYQPQHF.

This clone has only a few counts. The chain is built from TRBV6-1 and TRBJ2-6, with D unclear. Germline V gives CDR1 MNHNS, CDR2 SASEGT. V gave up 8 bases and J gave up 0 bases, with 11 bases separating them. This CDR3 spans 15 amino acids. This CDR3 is CASSRSSSGANVLTF. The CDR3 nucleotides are TGTGCCAGCTCCCGGTCTAGCTCTGGGGCCAACGTCCTGACTTTC.